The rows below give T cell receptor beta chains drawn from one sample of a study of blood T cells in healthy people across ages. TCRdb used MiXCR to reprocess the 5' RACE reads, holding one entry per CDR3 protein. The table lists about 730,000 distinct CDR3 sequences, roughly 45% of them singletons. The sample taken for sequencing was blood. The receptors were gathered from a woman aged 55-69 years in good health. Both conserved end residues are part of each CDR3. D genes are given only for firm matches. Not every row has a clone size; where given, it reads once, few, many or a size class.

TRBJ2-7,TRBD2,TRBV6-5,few,TGTGCCAGCAGTCTTACCTCCGCGGGAGCCCACTACGAGCAGTACTTC,CASSLTSAGAHYEQYF
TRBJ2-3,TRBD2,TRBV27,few,TGTGCCAGCACCCCGGTACTAGCGGGCCGTAGCGCAGATACGCAGTATTTT,CASTPVLAGRSADTQYF
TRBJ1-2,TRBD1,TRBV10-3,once,TGTGCCATCAGTGCTGGACAGGGGGAAAACTATGGCTACACCTTC,CAISAGQGENYGYTF
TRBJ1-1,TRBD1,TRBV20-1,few,TGCAGTGCCAGACAGGGGGACAATGAAGCTTTCTTT,CSARQGDNEAFF
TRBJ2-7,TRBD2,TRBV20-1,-,TGCAGTGCTAGAGATTTTCAGGTTAGCGGGAGCTACGAGCAGTACTTC,CSARDFQVSGSYEQYF
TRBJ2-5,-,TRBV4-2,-,TGTGCCAGCAGCCAAGGGCGGACAGACCAAGAGACCCAGTACTTC,CASSQGRTDQETQYF
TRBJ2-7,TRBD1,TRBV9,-,TGTGCCAGCAGCTACTGGCCGGGACAGGGCTCCGGAGAGCGGTACTTC,CASSYWPGQGSGERYF
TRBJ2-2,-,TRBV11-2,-,TGTGCCAGCAGCCCCAGGGGTCTAAACACCGGGGAGCTGTTTTTT,CASSPRGLNTGELFF
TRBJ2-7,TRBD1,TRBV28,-,TGTGCCAGCAGTAGGGACAGAAAGTACGAGCAGTACTTC,CASSRDRKYEQYF
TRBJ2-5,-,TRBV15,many,TGTGCCACCAGCAGAGGGGAGACCCAGTACTTC,CATSRGETQYF
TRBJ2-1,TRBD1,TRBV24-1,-,TGTGCCACCAGTTCGGGACAGGGGGGGACCTACAATGAGCAGTTCTTC,CATSSGQGGTYNEQFF
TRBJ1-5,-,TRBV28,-,TGTGCCAGCAGCTACCAAACCCCTGTTGGGGGCTCTCAGCCCCAGCATTTT,CASSYQTPVGGSQPQHF
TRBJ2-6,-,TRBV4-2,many,TGTGCCAGCAGCCAAGATTTGGCCTCTGGGGCCAACGTCCTGACTTTC,CASSQDLASGANVLTF
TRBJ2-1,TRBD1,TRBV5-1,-,TGCGCCAGCAGCCACCGGGACAGGCTATACAATGAGCAGTTCTTC,CASSHRDRLYNEQFF
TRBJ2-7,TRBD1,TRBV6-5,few,TGTGCCAGCAGTAAGGACAGGGTAGGACACGAGCAGTACTTC,CASSKDRVGHEQYF
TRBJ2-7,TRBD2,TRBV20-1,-,TGCAGTGCTAGCTCGGGAGGGCGGTACGAGCAGTACTTC,CSASSGGRYEQYF
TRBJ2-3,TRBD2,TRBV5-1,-,TGCGCCAGCAGCCCGGGGGGGCCAGTAGATACGCAGTATTTT,CASSPGGPVDTQYF
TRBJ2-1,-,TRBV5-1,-,TGCGCCAGCAGCTTGGGTGACAACAATGAGCAGTTCTTC,CASSLGDNNEQFF
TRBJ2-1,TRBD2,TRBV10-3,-,TGTGCCATCAGTGAGGCTAGCGGGAAGCTTGAGCAGTTCTTC,CAISEASGKLEQFF
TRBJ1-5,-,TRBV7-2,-,TGTGCCAGCAGCTCCGCGGTGACTGCAATTGATAGCAATCAGCCCCAGCATTTT,CASSSAVTAIDSNQPQHF
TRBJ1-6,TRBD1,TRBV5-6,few,TGTGCCAGCAGCCGTCGGACAGGGGCCTATAATTCACCCCTCCACTTT,CASSRRTGAYNSPLHF
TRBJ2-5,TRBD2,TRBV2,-,TGTGCCAGCAGTGATTCCCAGGCGGCTAGCGGGGCTGAGACCCAGTACTTC,CASSDSQAASGAETQYF
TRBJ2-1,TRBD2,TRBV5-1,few,TGCGCCAGCAGCGTCCCGCTAACTAGCGGTGAGCAGTTCTTC,CASSVPLTSGEQFF
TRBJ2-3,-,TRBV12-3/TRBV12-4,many,TGTGCCAGCAGCTTTGGCGCAGATACGCAGTATTTT,CASSFGADTQYF
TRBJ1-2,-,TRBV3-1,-,TGTGCCAGCAGCCAAGAAAGTATCGGCTACACCTTC,CASSQESIGYTF
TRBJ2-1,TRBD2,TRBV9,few,TGTGCCAGCAGCTACCTACTAGCGGGAGGGCCAGGCTCCTACAATGAGCAGTTCTTC,CASSYLLAGGPGSYNEQFF
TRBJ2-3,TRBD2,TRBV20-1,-,TGCAGTGCTTACCTACGGGGGGGAGGCACAGATACGCAGTATTTT,CSAYLRGGGTDTQYF
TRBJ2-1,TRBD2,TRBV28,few,TGTGCCAGCAGTTTCAGACTAGCGGGAGGACACTACAATGAGCAGTTCTTC,CASSFRLAGGHYNEQFF
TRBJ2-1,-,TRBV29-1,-,TGCAGCGTTGAGGCGGGACTGGCGGATGAGCAGTTCTTC,CSVEAGLADEQFF
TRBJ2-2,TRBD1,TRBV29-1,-,TGCAGCGCCCGGACAGGGAGGAACACCGGGGAGCTGTTTTTT,CSARTGRNTGELFF
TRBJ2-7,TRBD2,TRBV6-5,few,TGTGCCAGCAGTTATATGACTAGCGGGACATACGAGCAGTACTTC,CASSYMTSGTYEQYF
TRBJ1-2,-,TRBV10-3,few,TGTGCCATCAATGAGAGCGCGTTCTATGGCTACACCTTC,CAINESAFYGYTF
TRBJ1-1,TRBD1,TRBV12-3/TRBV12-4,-,TGTGCCAGCAGCCAGCGACAGGGGAGTCAAGCTTTCTTT,CASSQRQGSQAFF
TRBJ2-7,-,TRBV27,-,TGTGCCAGCAGTACGGTCCTGAGTGGTGGCGAGCAGTACTTC,CASSTVLSGGEQYF
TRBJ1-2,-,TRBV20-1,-,TGCAGTGCTAGAGAATGGGAGGATAAGCCCTATGGCTACACCTTC,CSAREWEDKPYGYTF
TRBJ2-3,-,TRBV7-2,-,TGTGCCAGCAGCCCCCGGGTCTTACGCACAGATACGCAGTATTTT,CASSPRVLRTDTQYF
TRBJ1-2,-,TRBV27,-,TGTGCCACCCGGACAGAAGCTAACTATGGCTACACCTTC,CATRTEANYGYTF
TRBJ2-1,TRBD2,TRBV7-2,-,TGTGCCAGCAGCCTCACATCGGGACTAGCTTCCAATGAGCAGTTCTTC,CASSLTSGLASNEQFF
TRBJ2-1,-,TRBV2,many,TGTGCCAGCAGTGAAGCGGGACTCTATAATGAGCAGTTCTTC,CASSEAGLYNEQFF
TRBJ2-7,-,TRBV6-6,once,TGTGCCAGCAGTTACGCAAGGGAATCCTACGAGCAGTACTTC,CASSYARESYEQYF
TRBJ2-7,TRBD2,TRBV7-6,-,TGTGCCAGCAGCCCCCTGGGGCGAGCGGGGAACTACGAGCAGTACTTC,CASSPLGRAGNYEQYF
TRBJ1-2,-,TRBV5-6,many,TGTGCCAGCACCGCGGACAGCTATGGCTACACCTTC,CASTADSYGYTF